The entry below gives a single T cell receptor beta chain sequence along with its context. The target antigen is unknown. Healthy donors of bone marrow made up the group. PCR primers comprised 60 Vbeta and 13 Jbeta primers. Produced via immunoSEQ multiplex PCR; TCRdb's table is partial and in-frame only. This sample has 95,000 to 150,000 clones, with 75% to 90% found just once. This sample stems from a study of cytomegalovirus exposure and HLA in healthy donors. This CDR3 is 17 amino acids long. CDR1 and CDR2 from the germline V gene are LGHNA and YSLEER. Trimming stripped 0 bases from V and 4 bases from J, with 18 bases between. Study-level results: Data from an earlier analysis indicated that most TCR beta V segments were productive either about 90% or about 30% of the time. Immune exposure information available was restricted to CMV serostatus.

Sequenced sample: PBMCs. This clonotype was obtained from a middle-aged man in good health and CMV-seronegative. This sequence joins TRBV4-3 and TRBJ1-1, with D uncertain. The CDR3 sequence: CASSQDFRSGGSTEAFF. The CDR3 DNA reads TGCGCCAGCAGCCAAGATTTTCGCAGCGGCGGTAGCACTGAAGCTTTCTTT.